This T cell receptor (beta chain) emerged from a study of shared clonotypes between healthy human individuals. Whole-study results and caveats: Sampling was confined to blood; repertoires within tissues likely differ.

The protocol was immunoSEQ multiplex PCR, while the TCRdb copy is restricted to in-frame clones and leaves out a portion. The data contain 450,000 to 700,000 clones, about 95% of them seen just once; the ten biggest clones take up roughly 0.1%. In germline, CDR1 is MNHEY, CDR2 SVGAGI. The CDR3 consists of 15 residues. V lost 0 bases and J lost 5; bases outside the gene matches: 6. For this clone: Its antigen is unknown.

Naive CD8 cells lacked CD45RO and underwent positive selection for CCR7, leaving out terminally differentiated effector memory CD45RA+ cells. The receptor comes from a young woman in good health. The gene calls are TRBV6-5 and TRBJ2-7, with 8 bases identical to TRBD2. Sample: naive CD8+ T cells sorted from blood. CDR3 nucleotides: TGTGCCAGCAGTTACTCCTCCGGGACTAGTCACGAGCAGTACTTC. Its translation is CASSYSSGTSHEQYF.